These 16 T cell receptor beta chains originate from one sample sequenced in a study of beta chain bispecific antibodies for T cell cancers. Study-wide findings and caveats: In these mixed samples, most targeted TRBV reads derived from the leukemia cell line.

MiXCR, run by TCRdb on the 5' RACE reads, gives a single entry per CDR3 protein. The repertoire holds tens of thousands of distinct CDR3 sequences, about 2.7% seen once, with around 30% in the top ten. Expansion lasted approximately three days, with either anti-CD3 antibody OKT3 or CD3/CD28 beads. Their specific antigens are unknown. Sequenced material: healthy donor T cells cultured with leukemia cells. These receptors were collected from a human donor in good health. Some clones in this sample may be carry-over from other donors' samples.

The table lists this clonotype with a few counts. This chain links TRBV19 with TRBJ2-5, with D uncertain. Germline V gene lookup returns CDR1 LNHDA and CDR2 SQIVND (reference sequence). V was pared by 4 bases and J by 5 bases, with 14 bases between. The CDR3 runs to 14 residues. CDR3 sequence: CASSRLSESETQYF. CDR3 coding DNA: TGTGCCAGTAGTAGGCTATCTGAGTCGGAGACCCAGTACTTC.

This clonotype was observed at least ten times. The V call is TRBV20-1, the J call TRBJ2-2; tentatively, D is TRBD1 (5 bases). The germline V and J ends were trimmed by 0 bases and 2 bases, with 13 bases remaining between them. The CDR3 spans 16 residues. The germline V gene encodes CDR1 DFQATT and CDR2 SNEGSKA (reference sequence). Here the CDR3 DNA reads TGCAGTGCTAGAGATCTAGGGGTTCCTAACACCGGGGAGCTGTTTTTT. As protein: CSARDLGVPNTGELFF.

This clonotype came up many times. The CDR3 protein is CAWRAGRETQYF. As DNA, the CDR3 is TGTGCCTGGAGGGCTGGCAGGGAGACCCAGTACTTC. V and J are TRBV30 and TRBJ2-5, with D hard to call. With 3 bases removed from V and 5 bases from J, the gap between germline ends came to 10 bases. This CDR3 has 12 residues. The V gene's germline CDR1 is GTSNPN and CDR2 SVGIG (reference sequence).

This clonotype was detected many times. The CDR3 sequence: CASRAGDTDTQYF. DNA for the CDR3: TGTGCCAGCAGAGCAGGAGATACAGATACGCAGTATTTT. The chain joins TRBV5-4 to TRBJ2-3; D uncertain. This CDR3 has 13 residues. The V end was cut by 5 bases, the J end by 3 bases, with 10 bases between. Germline loops: CDR1 SGHNT, CDR2 YYREEE (reference sequence). Looking up the rest from reference TRBV5-4 and TRBJ2-3 gives the full variable domain: ETGVTQSPTHLIKTRGQQVTLRCSSQSGHNTVSWYQQALGQGPQFIFQYYREEENGRGNFPPRFSGLQFPNYSSELNVNALELDDSALYLCASRAGDTDTQYFGPGTRLTVL.

This clonotype was counted ten times or more. V is TRBV4-2 and J is TRBJ1-1; D is unclear. Germline V gene sequence: CDR1 LGHNA, CDR2 YNFKEQ. Trimming removed 7 bases at V and 6 bases at J, with 15 bases between. The CDR3 sequence is 13 residues long. The CDR3 coding sequence is TGTGCCAGCAACCCCCGAAGCGGTTCTGAAGCTTTCTTT. It specifies CASNPRSGSEAFF.

This clonotype was detected ten times or more. The chain carries TRBV7-8 and TRBJ2-1, with a possible D match to TRBD2 (7 bases). V lost 5 bases and J 2 bases, leaving 13 bases between the germline ends. Germline CDR1 SGHVS, CDR2 FQNEAQ. The CDR3 is made up of 15 amino acids. This chain's CDR3 is CASSLGGLTYNEQFF. CDR3 in DNA: TGTGCCAGCAGCCTCGGGGGGCTTACCTACAATGAGCAGTTCTTC. Full variable domain (rest looked up from reference TRBV7-8 and TRBJ2-1): GAGVSQSPRYKVAKRGQDVALRCDPISGHVSLFWYQQALGQGPEFLTYFQNEAQLDKSGLPSDRFFAERPEGSVSTLKIQRTQQEDSAVYLCASSLGGLTYNEQFFGPGTRLTVL.

This clonotype was detected many times. The chain has TRBV27 and TRBJ2-7, with unresolved D. Trimming stripped 0 bases from V and 2 bases from J, with 5 bases between. CDR3 length equals 13 residues. Germline-derived CDR1 and CDR2 are MNHEY and SMNVEV (reference sequence). CDR3 residues: CASSLSSTYEQYF. CDR3 bases: TGTGCCAGCAGTTTATCCTCGACCTACGAGCAGTACTTC.

This clonotype was detected ten times or more. J is TRBJ2-7 and V is TRBV20-1, with 9 bases fitting TRBD1. The germline gives CDR1 DFQATT, CDR2 SNEGSKA (reference sequence). The CDR3 covers 14 residues. Germline trimming cut 6 bases from V and 2 bases from J; bases unmatched to any gene: 8. The CDR3 spells CSAHPGQGTYEQYF. Here the CDR3 DNA reads TGCAGTGCGCATCCGGGACAGGGAACCTACGAGCAGTACTTC.

The CDR3 region is CASSSQGASNEQFF. The CDR3 DNA sequence: TGTGCCAGCAGCTCCCAAGGAGCTTCTAATGAGCAGTTCTTC. The chain links TRBV7-8 to TRBJ2-1; no firm D call. The germline gives CDR1 SGHVS, CDR2 FQNEAQ. There are 14 residues in the CDR3. V lost 4 bases to trimming and J lost 7 bases, with 14 bases between them.

This clonotype was detected many times. The chain combines TRBV7-9 with TRBJ2-5; 9 nucleotides match TRBD1. The CDR3 sequence is 15 residues long. Germline V gene lookup returns CDR1 SEHNR and CDR2 FQNEAQ (reference sequence). V was clipped by 5 bases and J by 3 bases; unmatched bases: 7. For the CDR3, the DNA is TGTGCCAGCAGCATTCCGGGACAGGGAGAAGAGACCCAGTACTTC. It yields the protein CASSIPGQGEETQYF.

Many counts were recorded for this clonotype. The chain links TRBV9 to TRBJ2-5; D possibly corresponds to TRBD1 (5 bases). The CDR3 sequence is 15 residues long. V was pared by 0 bases and J by 1 base, with 10 bases between. Germline CDR1 SGDLS, CDR2 YYNGEE. The CDR3 is CASSVVGQGQETQYF. CDR3 DNA: TGTGCCAGCAGCGTAGTGGGGCAGGGCCAAGAGACCCAGTACTTC.

At least ten counts were recorded for this clonotype. V usage is TRBV5-1 and J usage is TRBJ1-1; the D is unclear. The CDR3 runs to 15 residues. The germline CDR1 and CDR2 sequences are SGHRS and YFSETQ. V shed 0 bases and J shed 2 bases, with 11 bases lying between them. CDR3 loop: CASSLVGLGNTEAFF. CDR3 coding DNA: TGCGCCAGCAGCTTGGTTGGGTTGGGAAACACTGAAGCTTTCTTT.

This clonotype was recorded many times. This chain uses TRBV5-1 with TRBJ1-2; 10 nucleotides match TRBD1. The J segment lost 5 bases and the V segment lost 4 bases, leaving 5 bases of the junction unmatched. The CDR3 is 14 amino acids. Germline CDR1 is SGHRS and CDR2 is YFSETQ. The chain's CDR3 is CASSERTGGYGYTF. CDR3 nucleotides: TGCGCCAGCAGCGAGAGGACAGGGGGATATGGCTACACCTTC.

This clonotype was seen ten or more times. The chain employs TRBV11-2 and TRBJ2-5, with D uncertain. V was shortened by 3 bases and J by 2 bases, with 13 bases between the two germline ends. The CDR3 sequence is 15 residues long. In germline, CDR1 is SGHAT, CDR2 FQNNGV. Here the CDR3 DNA reads TGTGCCAGCAGCTTTGGCCGAATGGGGCAAGAGACCCAGTACTTC. Protein: CASSFGRMGQETQYF.

The genes are TRBV19 and TRBJ2-5, with D perhaps TRBD1 (5 bases). This CDR3 region has 15 residues. Per germline, CDR1 LNHDA and CDR2 SQIVND (reference sequence). V shed 3 bases and J shed 0 bases, with 11 bases lying between them. The CDR3 bases are TGTGCCAGTAGTATTGGGGCAGGGTACCAAGAGACCCAGTACTTC. Its protein product is CASSIGAGYQETQYF.

In this sample, this clonotype turned up many times. The chain recombines TRBV5-1 with TRBJ2-2; perhaps D is TRBD1 or TRBD2 (5 bases each). Trimming shortened V by 0 bases and J by 4 bases, and 13 bases separated the two germline ends. This CDR3 has 16 amino acids. Germline CDR1 SGHRS, CDR2 YFSETQ. CDR3 coding DNA: TGCGCCAGCAGCTTGGCCGAAGGGGCGGGCACCGGGGAGCTGTTTTTT. It yields the protein CASSLAEGAGTGELFF.